The next 28 T cell receptor beta chains were all read from a single sample in a study of T-cell reconstitution after alpha-beta-depleted transplantation in children. Preparation of the TCRbeta library involved a method that used unique molecular identifiers. TCRdb re-called the PCR reads through MiXCR, storing one row per CDR3 protein. The sample has around 270,000 distinct CDR3 sequences; 10% are singletons. The input for sequencing was PBMCs, taken before TCRalphabeta/CD19-depleted stem cell transplant. These receptors were taken from a boy under two years old with acute myeloid leukemia, due to receive a stem cell transplant.

V gene TRBV29-1 combines with J gene TRBJ1-1, with TRBD1 identical over 9 bases. CDR1 is SQVTM and CDR2 is ANQGSEA in the germline V gene. This CDR3 contains 13 residues. The junction had 5 bases not matched to a gene; V was cut back by 6 bases and J by 3 bases. The CDR3, as DNA: TGCAGCGTCCGAACAGGGGGCTACACTGAAGCTTTCTTT. Translation gives CSVRTGGYTEAFF.

Many counts were recorded for this clonotype. The rearrangement links TRBV7-2 to TRBJ1-4; the D is unclear. The CDR3 totals 14 residues. V was clipped by 6 bases and J by 0 bases, with 8 bases between them. Germline V gene data show CDR1 as SGHTA and CDR2 as FQGNSA. The CDR3, as DNA: TGTGCCAGCAGGGCCACCTCAACTAATGAAAAACTGTTTTTT. Translating it yields CASRATSTNEKLFF.

In this sample, this clonotype turned up a few times. The rearrangement joins TRBV18 to TRBJ2-7; 13 nucleotides agree with TRBD2. Germline V gene data show CDR1 as KGHSH and CDR2 as LQKENI. The CDR3 covers 16 residues. With V trimmed by 1 base and J by 7 bases, 7 bases remained unmatched. CDR3 bases: TGTGCCAGCTCACCACGGGGACTAGCGGGAAGGGGTGAGCAGTACTTC. Its translation is CASSPRGLAGRGEQYF.

This clonotype occurred many times. The genes are TRBV7-9 and TRBJ1-1, with 12 bases that match TRBD1. From germline, CDR1 is SEHNR and CDR2 FQNEAQ (reference sequence). This CDR3 is 16 amino acids long. J gave up 4 bases and V 10 bases, and 13 bases lay outside the gene matches. This CDR3 is CATTGRDRGLGTEAFF. CDR3 coding DNA: TGTGCCACCACAGGTCGGGACAGGGGGCTTGGCACTGAAGCTTTCTTT.

This sequence joins TRBV28 and TRBJ2-7; the match to TRBD2 covers 10 bases. V shed 4 bases and J 2 bases; nucleotides not matched to a gene: 14. In germline, CDR1 is MDHEN, CDR2 SYDVKM. The CDR3 totals 18 residues. The CDR3 region is CASSYTSGMVRWTYEQYF. The CDR3 region has the DNA TGTGCCAGCAGTTACACTAGCGGGATGGTTCGATGGACCTACGAGCAGTACTTC.

V and J are TRBV30 and TRBJ1-2; maybe TRBD1 (5 bases). CDR3 length: 12 residues. V was clipped by 8 bases and J by 4 bases, with 14 bases between them. Germline V lookup: CDR1 GTSNPN, CDR2 SVGIG (reference sequence). The CDR3 sequence: CARQDMRYGYTF. Written as DNA, the CDR3 is TGTGCCCGTCAGGACATGCGCTATGGCTACACCTTC.

This clonotype was recorded at least ten times. The J gene is TRBJ2-7, the V gene TRBV6-5; 13 bases line up with TRBD2. The CDR3 consists of 16 residues. Trimming at V came to 6 bases and at J to 1 base, leaving 6 bases not matched to a gene. Per the germline V gene, CDR1 is MNHEY and CDR2 is SVGAGI. CDR3 region: CASSSGTSGISYEQYF. CDR3 bases: TGTGCCAGCAGCTCCGGGACTAGCGGGATATCCTACGAGCAGTACTTC.

This clonotype has a count of ten or more. A much more abundant neighbour one base away suggests this may be a read error. The chain carries TRBV6-2 or TRBV6-3 and TRBJ1-1; unclear D gene. With 6 bases removed from V and 1 base from J, the gap between germline ends came to 6 bases. This CDR3 has 12 amino acids. From germline, CDR1 is MNHEY and CDR2 SVGEGT. The CDR3: CASRPSNTEAFF. For the CDR3, the DNA is TGTGCCAGCAGGCCCTCGAACACTGAAGCTTTCTTT.

This clonotype was recorded many times. The chain couples TRBV29-1 to TRBJ1-2; D is possibly TRBD1 (5 bases). This CDR3 is 13 amino acids long. Trimming stripped 4 bases from V and 2 bases from J, with 11 bases between. Germline CDR1 SQVTM, CDR2 ANQGSEA. The CDR3 here is CSVGGSGNYGYTF. In DNA, the CDR3 is TGCAGCGTTGGGGGCAGCGGAAACTATGGCTACACCTTC.

This clonotype appeared many times. V gene TRBV24-1 combines with J gene TRBJ2-3, with D unresolved. The V end lost 7 bases, the J end lost 2 bases, and 12 bases lay between the germline ends. The length of the CDR3 is 14 residues. CDR1 and CDR2 from the germline V gene are KGHDR and SFDVKD. The CDR3 DNA is TGTGCCACCAGGGGTGGTTTGATCACAGATACGCAGTATTTT. Its protein product is CATRGGLITDTQYF.

The chain links TRBV5-1 to TRBJ1-6; D not certain. Germline CDR1 and CDR2: SGHRS and YFSETQ. The length of the CDR3 is 15 residues. The V and J ends lost 5 bases and 0 bases respectively, with 9 bases between them. This CDR3 reads CASRTVGSYNSPLHF. DNA of the CDR3: TGCGCCAGCAGGACCGTAGGCTCCTATAATTCACCCCTCCACTTT.

This clonotype turned up a few times. The chain is built from TRBV20-1 and TRBJ2-7, with D unclear. Germline V lookup: CDR1 DFQATT, CDR2 SNEGSKA (reference sequence). This CDR3 region has 16 residues. The V gene lost 0 bases and the J gene lost 0 bases, with 15 bases spanning the gap. CDR3 region: CSARDQGRISSYEQYF. The DNA of the CDR3 is TGCAGTGCTAGAGATCAAGGCAGAATAAGCTCCTACGAGCAGTACTTC.

This clonotype was seen many times. The chain has TRBV12-5 and TRBJ2-5, with 10 bases fitting TRBD1. The CDR3 consists of 18 residues. V was clipped by 1 base and J by 1 base; unmatched bases: 9. Per the germline V gene, CDR1 is LGHNT and CDR2 is FRNRAP. The CDR3 loop reads CASGLATRDRGGQETQYF. The CDR3 DNA follows: TGTGCTAGTGGTTTGGCGACCCGGGACAGGGGAGGCCAAGAGACCCAGTACTTC.

This clonotype was observed at least ten times. The chain has TRBV14 and TRBJ1-5, with D hard to call. Germline V gene sequence: CDR1 SGHDN, CDR2 FVKESK. V was pared by 3 bases and J by 4 bases, with 4 bases between. This CDR3 contains 12 residues. The CDR3 DNA sequence: TGTGCCAGCAGCCAGGGGAATCAGCCCCAGCATTTT. Protein sequence: CASSQGNQPQHF.

This clonotype was picked up many times. The gene calls are TRBV25-1 and TRBJ1-1; no definite D call. The CDR3 runs to 14 residues. Trimming pared 2 bases from V and 3 bases from J, leaving 10 bases between. Per germline, CDR1 MGHDK and CDR2 SYGVNS. CDR3 loop: CASSETSADTEAFF. Here the CDR3 DNA reads TGTGCCAGCAGTGAAACGTCAGCGGACACTGAAGCTTTCTTT.

This clonotype was counted ten times or more. The V and J genes are TRBV5-1 and TRBJ2-5; D unclear. The germline gives CDR1 SGHRS, CDR2 YFSETQ. The ends were cut back, 5 bases at V and 3 bases at J, with 8 bases in the middle. CDR3 length: 12 amino acids. The CDR3 is CASRAYKETQYF. The CDR3 region has the DNA TGCGCCAGCAGGGCCTACAAAGAGACCCAGTACTTC. Full variable domain (remainder filled in from reference TRBV5-1 and TRBJ2-5): KAGVTQTPRYLIKTRGQQVTLSCSPISGHRSVSWYQQTPGQGLQFLFEYFSETQRNKGNFPGRFSGRQFSNSRSEMNVSTLELGDSALYLCASRAYKETQYFGPGTRLLVL.

The chain is built from TRBV4-3 and TRBJ1-5; D not resolved. Trimming removed 0 bases at V and 7 bases at J, with 13 bases between. The CDR3 consists of 15 residues. Germline loops: CDR1 LGHNA, CDR2 YSLEER. CDR3 in amino acids: CASSQDWRLGQPQHF. CDR3 bases: TGCGCCAGCAGCCAAGATTGGCGCCTCGGCCAGCCCCAGCATTTT.

This clonotype was counted many times. The rearrangement uses TRBV7-9 and TRBJ2-3; TRBD2 aligns across 10 bases. V trimming: 5 bases; J trimming: 5 bases; junction bases outside the gene matches: 7. Germline-derived CDR1 and CDR2 are SEHNR and FQNEAQ (reference sequence). The CDR3 loop spans 15 amino acids. The CDR3 DNA sequence: TGTGCCAGCAGCCCGAGCGGGGGGGCGGTAGATACGCAGTATTTT. It codes for CASSPSGGAVDTQYF.

This clonotype was counted at least ten times. The chain couples TRBV29-1 to TRBJ2-1; 12 nucleotides match TRBD2. CDR3 length: 16 residues. The V gene end was trimmed by 4 bases and the J gene end by 8 bases; junction bases not matched to a gene: 12. Germline V lookup: CDR1 SQVTM, CDR2 ANQGSEA. CDR3 in DNA: TGCAGCGTTGCGGGGATGACTAGCGGGAGTAGCTATGAGCAGTTCTTC. Amino acids: CSVAGMTSGSSYEQFF.

Notes on this clonotype: A much larger clone is a single base away; this may be a read error. The gene calls are TRBV7-9 and TRBJ1-2; TRBD1 agrees at 10 bases. Germline V gene data show CDR1 as SEHNR and CDR2 as FQNEAQ (reference sequence). The CDR3 has 13 residues. This CDR3 is CASVSRDRGGDTF. In DNA, the CDR3 is TGTGCCAGCGTCTCGAGGGACAGGGGTGGCGACACCTTC. The entire variable domain, with the rest obtained from reference TRBV7-9 and TRBJ1-2, is as follows: DTGVSQNPRHKITKRGQNVTFRCDPISEHNRLYWYRQTLGQGPEFLTYFQNEAQLEKSRLLSDRFSAERPKGSFSTLEIQRTEQGDSAMYLCASVSRDRGGDTFGSGTRLTVV.

This clonotype has at least ten counts. V gene TRBV5-5 combines with J gene TRBJ2-7; no clear D. This CDR3 region has 11 residues. Germline CDR1 SGHKS, CDR2 YYEKEE (reference sequence). Trimming took 4 bases from V and 3 from J, leaving 5 bases between them. CDR3: CASSEVYEQYF. In nucleotides, the CDR3 is TGTGCCAGCAGCGAAGTCTACGAGCAGTACTTC.

Concerning this clonotype itself: This sequence may be a read error, since a much larger clone differs from it by one base. The chain is built from TRBV10-3 and TRBJ2-7, with D possibly TRBD2 on 5 matching bases. In germline, CDR1 is ENHRY, CDR2 SYGVKD. CDR3 length: 12 amino acids. Between the trimmed V and J ends, which lost 8 bases and 6 bases, there was a span of 14 bases. CDR3 amino acids: CAIGGLRGEQYF. The CDR3 nucleotides read TGTGCCATCGGCGGGCTGCGCGGCGAGCAGTACTTC.

In its sample, this clonotype was seen many times. The chain combines TRBV5-1 with TRBJ2-2; 7 bases fit TRBD1. Per the germline V gene, CDR1 is SGHRS and CDR2 is YFSETQ. The CDR3 length is 15 residues. Trimming cost V 2 bases and J 5 bases; bases outside gene matches: 6. Written as DNA, the CDR3 is TGCGCCAGCAGCTTCAGACAGGGAAGGACCGGGGAGCTGTTTTTT. Translation gives CASSFRQGRTGELFF. The full variable domain, in which reference TRBV5-1 and TRBJ2-2 provide the parts outside the CDR3, is KAGVTQTPRYLIKTRGQQVTLSCSPISGHRSVSWYQQTPGQGLQFLFEYFSETQRNKGNFPGRFSGRQFSNSRSEMNVSTLELGDSALYLCASSFRQGRTGELFFGEGSRLTVL.

This clonotype was detected a few times. J is TRBJ1-5 and V is TRBV20-1; D remains ambiguous. V was clipped by 6 bases and J by 5 bases, with 17 bases between them. The germline V gene encodes CDR1 DFQATT and CDR2 SNEGSKA (reference sequence). This CDR3 has 14 amino acids. This CDR3 is CSAKRGYPDQPQHF. The CDR3 bases are TGCAGTGCAAAACGAGGATACCCAGATCAGCCCCAGCATTTT.

This clonotype was found many times. The V gene is TRBV7-8, the J gene TRBJ2-7; weak D call: TRBD2 (7 bases). This CDR3 comprises 14 residues. Trimming cost V 6 bases and J 2 bases, with 14 bases left between them. Germline lookup yields CDR1 SGHVS and CDR2 FQNEAQ. The CDR3 DNA sequence: TGTGCCAGCAGGGGGGGGCTGTTCGCCTACGAGCAGTACTTC. It specifies CASRGGLFAYEQYF.

This clonotype has at least ten counts. The chain joins TRBV7-9 to TRBJ1-2, with 8 bases fitting TRBD1. The CDR3 has 14 residues. Unmatched junction bases numbered 5, after V lost 4 bases and J lost 4 bases. The germline CDR1 and CDR2 sequences are SEHNR and FQNEAQ (reference sequence). The CDR3 is CASSYGQGGYGYTF. CDR3 bases: TGTGCCAGCAGCTATGGACAGGGCGGCTATGGCTACACCTTC.

Many counts were recorded for this clonotype. The chain couples TRBV5-1 to TRBJ1-1; D call uncertain. Germline loops: CDR1 SGHRS, CDR2 YFSETQ. V was pared by 1 base and J by 4 bases, with 8 bases between. The CDR3 loop spans 13 amino acids. The CDR3 here is CASSLREVTEAFF. The CDR3 DNA reads as TGCGCCAGCAGCTTGCGGGAAGTCACTGAAGCTTTCTTT.

This clonotype occurred many times. The J gene is TRBJ2-5, the V gene TRBV12-3 or TRBV12-4; TRBD2 aligns across 9 bases. CDR3 length: 14 residues. V dropped 8 bases and J dropped 4; count of bases not matched to a gene: 8. CDR3: CASGAGGPSETQYF. CDR3 nucleotide sequence: TGTGCCAGCGGGGCGGGGGGGCCCTCAGAGACCCAGTACTTC.